Listed below are T cell receptor beta chains from one sample, sequenced in a study of control samples from healthy donors and cancer patients. Assay used: immunoSEQ multiplex PCR; TCRdb lists only in-frame clones, some missing. The sample has roughly 200,000 clones. Sequenced sample: blood. These receptors originate from a woman aged 25 to 39 in good health. Both conserved end residues are trimmed from each CDR3. The order of the fields is D gene, J gene, V gene, CDR3 protein. The D gene is left open where the match is weak.

>-|TRBJ1-1|TRBV7-2
ASSLSPYGDTEAF
>TRBD2|TRBJ2-1|TRBV7-7
ASSPRSPGTSGAYNEQF
>TRBD1|TRBJ2-1|TRBV11-3
ASSLGHRGIYNEQF
>-|TRBJ1-3|TRBV7-6
ASTPDGFPGNTIY
>-|TRBJ2-4|TRBV4-1
ASSQDRGFIQY
>TRBD1|TRBJ1-1|TRBV6-4
ASSDRGTGEAF
>-|TRBJ1-3|TRBV6-5
ATKFGAGSGNTIY
>TRBD1|TRBJ1-6|TRBV28
ASSSTGQGLSPLH
>TRBD1|TRBJ1-6|TRBV11-3
ASSSGQGENSPLH
>-|TRBJ2-7|TRBV18
ASSPLDTLEQY
>TRBD2|TRBJ2-1|TRBV10-1
ASSESKRGSAGEQF
>-|TRBJ1-2|TRBV7-9
ASSPGSYNYGYT
>-|TRBJ2-7|TRBV6-5
ASRTGNTYEQY
>TRBD1|TRBJ1-4|TRBV12-3/TRBV12-4
ASSGQLNEKLF
>TRBD1|TRBJ1-2|TRBV7-6
ASSSDRGWVDGYT
>-|TRBJ1-2|TRBV7-9
ASSSGDGLFYGYT
>-|TRBJ2-1|TRBV1
TSSQDWGGAYNEQF
>-|TRBJ1-5|TRBV2
ASRVTYSNQPQH
>-|TRBJ1-2|TRBV6-5
ASSRGQRGSWGYT
>TRBD2|TRBJ2-5|TRBV9
ASSELAGGETQY
>-|TRBJ2-7|TRBV5-6
ASSYSQGSSYEQY
>-|TRBJ1-1|TRBV4-1
ASSAGEGWEAF
>-|TRBJ2-2|TRBV4-1
ASSLLFANTGELF
>-|TRBJ1-1|TRBV4-2
ASSQGSSNTEAF
>-|TRBJ1-5|TRBV19
ASSPQGLGNQPQH
>-|TRBJ1-2|TRBV11-2
ASSNNPTGTYT
>-|TRBJ1-1|TRBV16
ASSQSEGTNTEAF